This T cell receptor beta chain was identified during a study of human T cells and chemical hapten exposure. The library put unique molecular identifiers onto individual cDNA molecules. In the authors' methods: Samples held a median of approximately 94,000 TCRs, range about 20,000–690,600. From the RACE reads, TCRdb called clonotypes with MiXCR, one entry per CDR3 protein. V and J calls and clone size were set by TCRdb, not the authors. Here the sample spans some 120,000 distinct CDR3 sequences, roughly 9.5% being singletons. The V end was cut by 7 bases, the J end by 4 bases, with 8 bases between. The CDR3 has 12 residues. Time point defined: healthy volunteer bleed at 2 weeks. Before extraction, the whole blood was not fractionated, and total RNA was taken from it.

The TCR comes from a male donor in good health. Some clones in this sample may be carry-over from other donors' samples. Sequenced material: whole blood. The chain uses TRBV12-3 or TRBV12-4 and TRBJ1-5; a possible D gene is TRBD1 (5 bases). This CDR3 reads CASNEGNQPQHF. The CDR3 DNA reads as TGTGCCAGCAACGAGGGGAATCAGCCCCAGCATTTT.